These T cell receptor beta chains were read from a single sample in a study of blood T cells in healthy people across ages. TCRdb processed the 5' RACE reads anew with MiXCR; each CDR3 protein has one entry. The table has some 1 million distinct CDR3 sequences, more than 35% seen once; the top ten hold 15% to 20%. The source material was blood. The receptors were sampled from a woman in her sixties in good health. Both conserved end residues are part of each CDR3. Each record gives: J gene, V gene, CDR3 protein.

J: TRBJ1-2; V: TRBV4-1; CDR3: CASSPLPDVANYGYTF
J: TRBJ1-2; V: TRBV12-3/TRBV12-4; CDR3: CASSLVLSGSSGYTF
J: TRBJ2-7; V: TRBV30; CDR3: CAWRARDLALYEQYF
J: TRBJ1-3; V: TRBV20-1; CDR3: CSARDRGGENTIYF
J: .; V: TRBV2; CDR3: CATGPRGTSEQYF
J: TRBJ2-1; V: TRBV20-1; CDR3: CSATGTSENYNEQFF
J: TRBJ2-5; V: TRBV7-8; CDR3: CASSHLAGFQETQYF
J: TRBJ1-6; V: TRBV9; CDR3: CASSAGRKSLYNSPLHF
J: TRBJ2-1; V: TRBV5-1; CDR3: CASSRPGQGSDEQFF
J: TRBJ2-5; V: TRBV11-2; CDR3: CASSPPGLTLDNEQYF
J: TRBJ2-3; V: TRBV28; CDR3: CASSYPAGDGKDTQYF
J: TRBJ2-2; V: TRBV3-1; CDR3: CASSQDQTGELFF
J: TRBJ2-2; V: TRBV10-3; CDR3: CAISPFGTSGSTGELFF
J: .; V: TRBV14; CDR3: CASSQSGTGYNEQYF
J: TRBJ2-1; V: TRBV15; CDR3: CATSTGLAENEQFF
J: TRBJ2-2; V: TRBV12-3/TRBV12-4; CDR3: CASRPPGLSNTGELFF
J: TRBJ1-2; V: TRBV7-8; CDR3: CASSLGTLNYGYTF
J: TRBJ1-2; V: TRBV6-5; CDR3: CASSYLRANYGYTF
J: TRBJ2-3; V: TRBV18; CDR3: CASSTEQGDTDTQYF
J: TRBJ2-1; V: TRBV15; CDR3: CATKKLAGGYNEQFF
J: TRBJ2-7; V: TRBV25-1; CDR3: CASGRDGPYEQYF
J: TRBJ2-1; V: TRBV5-1; CDR3: CASSLVASGRDEQFF
J: TRBJ2-3; V: TRBV29-1; CDR3: CSVVRTDTQYF
J: TRBJ2-1; V: TRBV9; CDR3: CASSIRTARGEQFF
J: TRBJ1-2; V: TRBV12-3/TRBV12-4; CDR3: CASSLSRGARDGYTF
J: TRBJ1-1; V: TRBV29-1; CDR3: CSVEVGSNTEAFF
J: TRBJ2-5; V: TRBV3-1; CDR3: CASSQRTAIQETQYF
J: .; V: TRBV12-3/TRBV12-4; CDR3: CASRLAGRYEQYF
J: TRBJ2-5; V: TRBV27; CDR3: CASGHRETQYF
J: TRBJ1-2; V: TRBV7-9; CDR3: CASSEPRKLNYGYTF
J: TRBJ2-3; V: TRBV3-1; CDR3: CASSQDVAGIGDTQYF
J: TRBJ2-5; V: TRBV3-1; CDR3: CASSKGTLQETQYF
J: TRBJ2-1; V: TRBV30; CDR3: CAWSRGSRIYNEQFF
J: TRBJ2-7; V: TRBV6-1; CDR3: CASRHGQGGVGSYEQYF
J: TRBJ1-5; V: TRBV6-1; CDR3: CASTKGADYSNQPQHF
J: TRBJ2-7; V: TRBV28; CDR3: CASTWQGASYEQYF
J: TRBJ2-5; V: TRBV27; CDR3: CASSSTGDPTQYF
J: TRBJ2-6; V: TRBV12-3/TRBV12-4; CDR3: CAIFSSGANVLTF
J: TRBJ2-1; V: TRBV6-1; CDR3: CASSQKRAASYNEQFF
J: TRBJ2-1; V: TRBV20-1; CDR3: CSASRFGPPSYNEQFF